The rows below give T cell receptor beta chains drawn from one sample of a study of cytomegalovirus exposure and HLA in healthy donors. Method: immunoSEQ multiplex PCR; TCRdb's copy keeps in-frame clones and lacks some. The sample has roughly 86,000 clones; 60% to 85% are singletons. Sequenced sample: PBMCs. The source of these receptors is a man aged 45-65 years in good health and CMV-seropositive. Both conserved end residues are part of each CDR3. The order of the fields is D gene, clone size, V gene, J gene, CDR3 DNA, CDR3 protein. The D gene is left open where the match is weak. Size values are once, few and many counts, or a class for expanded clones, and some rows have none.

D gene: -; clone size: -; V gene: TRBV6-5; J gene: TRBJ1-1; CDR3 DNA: TGTGCCAGCAGTTACACGGTGACTGAAGCTTTCTTT; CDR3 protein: CASSYTVTEAFF
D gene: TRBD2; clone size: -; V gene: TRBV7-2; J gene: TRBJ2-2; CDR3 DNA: TGTGCCAGCAGCTTCTCCGGGACTAGAATTACCGGGGAGCTGTTTTTT; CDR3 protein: CASSFSGTRITGELFF
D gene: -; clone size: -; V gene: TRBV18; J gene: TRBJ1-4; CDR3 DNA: TGTGCCAGCTCACTACTCAGGGCAACTAATGAAAAACTGTTTTTT; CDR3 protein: CASSLLRATNEKLFF
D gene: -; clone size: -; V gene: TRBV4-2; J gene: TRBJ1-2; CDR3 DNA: TGTGCCAGCAGCCAAGATCATAGCCAGCCCCTAGGCTACACCTTC; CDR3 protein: CASSQDHSQPLGYTF
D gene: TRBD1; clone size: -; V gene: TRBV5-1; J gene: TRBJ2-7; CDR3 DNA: TGCGCCAGCAGCCATGGGACAGGGGGCTCCTACGAGCAGTACTTC; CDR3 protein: CASSHGTGGSYEQYF
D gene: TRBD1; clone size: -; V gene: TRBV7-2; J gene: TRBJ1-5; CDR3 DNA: TGTGCCAGCAGGGGACAGATCAATCAGCCCCAGCATTTT; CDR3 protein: CASRGQINQPQHF
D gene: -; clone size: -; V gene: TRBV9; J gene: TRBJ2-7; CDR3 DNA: TGTGCCAGCAGCGTAGGCAACAGTCCGGGGGAGCAGTACTTC; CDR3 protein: CASSVGNSPGEQYF
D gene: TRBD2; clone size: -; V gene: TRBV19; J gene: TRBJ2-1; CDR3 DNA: TGTGCCAGTAGTCCGACTAGCGGGGGTTCCTACAATGAGCAGTTCTTC; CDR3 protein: CASSPTSGGSYNEQFF
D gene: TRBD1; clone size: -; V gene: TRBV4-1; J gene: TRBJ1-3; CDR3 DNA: TGCGCCAGCAGCCTGACGGCAGGGGGAGGAAACACCATATATTTT; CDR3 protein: CASSLTAGGGNTIYF
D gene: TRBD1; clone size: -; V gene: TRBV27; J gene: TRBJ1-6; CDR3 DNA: TGTGCCAGCAGTTCGAACCCGACAGGGCTGAATTCACCCCTCCACTTT; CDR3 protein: CASSSNPTGLNSPLHF
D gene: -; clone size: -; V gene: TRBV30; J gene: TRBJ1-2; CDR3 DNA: TGTGCCTGGGGCGGGACTTTCGGGAGCTACCCCTTC; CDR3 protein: CAWGGTFGSYPF
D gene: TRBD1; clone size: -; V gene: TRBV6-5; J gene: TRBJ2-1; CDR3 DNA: TGTGCCAGCAGTATGACAGGGGGCGGTTACAATGAGCAGTTCTTC; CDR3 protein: CASSMTGGGYNEQFF
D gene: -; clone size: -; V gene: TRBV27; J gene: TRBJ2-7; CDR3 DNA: TGTGCCAGCAGTTTGTCCGGGACTTACAACACCTACGAGCAGTACTTC; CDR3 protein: CASSLSGTYNTYEQYF
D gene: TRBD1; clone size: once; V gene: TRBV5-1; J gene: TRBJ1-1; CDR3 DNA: TGTGCCAGCAGCTTGGCCAGGGGGTGGGACACTGAAGCTTTCTTT; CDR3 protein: CASSLARGWDTEAFF
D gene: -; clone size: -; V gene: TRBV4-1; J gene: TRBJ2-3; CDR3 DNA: TGCGCCAGCAGCTCCGCGGGACTCAGCACAGATACGCAGTATTTT; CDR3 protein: CASSSAGLSTDTQYF
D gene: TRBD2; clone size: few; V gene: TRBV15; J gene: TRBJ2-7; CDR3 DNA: TGTGCCACCAGCAGAGCCCCCAGGGAGGGCGAGCAGTACTTC; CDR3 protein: CATSRAPREGEQYF
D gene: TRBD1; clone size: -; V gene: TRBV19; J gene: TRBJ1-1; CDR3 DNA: TGTGCCAGTAGTAGGGACAGGCGGGGTACTGAAGCTTTCTTT; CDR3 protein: CASSRDRRGTEAFF
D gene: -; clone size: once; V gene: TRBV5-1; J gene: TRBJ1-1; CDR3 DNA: TGCGCCAGCAGCTTGGACCAAGGACAGATTGAAGCTTTCTTT; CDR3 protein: CASSLDQGQIEAFF
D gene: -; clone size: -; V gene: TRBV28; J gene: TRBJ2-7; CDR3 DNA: TGTGCCAGCAGTTTATCGGCAGGCACGGCCTCATCCTACGAGCAGTACTTC; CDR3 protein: CASSLSAGTASSYEQYF
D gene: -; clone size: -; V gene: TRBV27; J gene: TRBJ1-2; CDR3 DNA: TGTGCCAGCAGTTTTTTTCGGCCCGGGGACTATGGCTACACCTTC; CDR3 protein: CASSFFRPGDYGYTF
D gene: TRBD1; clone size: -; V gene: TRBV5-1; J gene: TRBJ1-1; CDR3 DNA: TGCGCCAGCAGCTTGGGAACAGGGGGCACTGAAGCTTTCTTT; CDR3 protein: CASSLGTGGTEAFF
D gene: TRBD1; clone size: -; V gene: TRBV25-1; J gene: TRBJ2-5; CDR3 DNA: TGTGCCAGCAGTGATGACAGGGTGTATCAAGAGACCCAGTACTTC; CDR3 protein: CASSDDRVYQETQYF
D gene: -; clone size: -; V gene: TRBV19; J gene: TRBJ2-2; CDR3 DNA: TGTGCCAGTAGTATGAGTGAACCCCCCCGGGAGCTGTTTTTT; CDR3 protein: CASSMSEPPRELFF
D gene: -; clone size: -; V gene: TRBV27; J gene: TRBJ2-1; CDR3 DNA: TGTGCCAGCAGTTTACTCAATGAGCAGTTCTTC; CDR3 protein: CASSLLNEQFF
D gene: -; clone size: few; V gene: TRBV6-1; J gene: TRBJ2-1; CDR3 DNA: TGTGCCAGCAGTGAACTCGGGGGAAAGCAGTTCTTC; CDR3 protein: CASSELGGKQFF
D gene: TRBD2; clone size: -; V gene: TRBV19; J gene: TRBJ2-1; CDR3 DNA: TGTGCCACCAATAGCGGGGGAGCGACAAATGAGCAGTTCTTC; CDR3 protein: CATNSGGATNEQFF
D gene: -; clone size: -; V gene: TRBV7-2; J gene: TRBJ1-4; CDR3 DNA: TGTGCCGTCAGTGGGGCGGGGGCGCTGAGGGAAAAACTGTTTTTT; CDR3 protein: CAVSGAGALREKLFF
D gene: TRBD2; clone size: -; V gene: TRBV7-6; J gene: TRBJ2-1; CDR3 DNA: TGTGCCAGCAGCTTAGGGGGAGAAACTAGCGGGGGGATTACAATGAAGCAGTTCTTC; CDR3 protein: CASSLGGETSGGITMKQFF
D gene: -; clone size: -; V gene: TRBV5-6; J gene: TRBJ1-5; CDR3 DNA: TGTGCCAGCAGCCGAGGACAACTTAGCAATCAGCCCCAGCATTTT; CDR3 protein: CASSRGQLSNQPQHF
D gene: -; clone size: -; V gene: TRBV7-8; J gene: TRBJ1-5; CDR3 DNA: TGTGCCAGCAGCTTAGATGCAGGGAGGGGCAATCAGCCCCAGAATTTT; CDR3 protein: CASSLDAGRGNQPQNF
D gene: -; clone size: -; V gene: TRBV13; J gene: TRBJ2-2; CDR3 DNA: TGTGCCAGCAGCTTAGACGGCCAGCCGGGCGGGGAGCTGTTTTTT; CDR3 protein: CASSLDGQPGGELFF
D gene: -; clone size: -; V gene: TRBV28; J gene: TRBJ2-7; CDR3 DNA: TGTGCCAGCACCCAAGCTCCGGGATCCTTCTACGAGCAGTACTTC; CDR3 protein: CASTQAPGSFYEQYF
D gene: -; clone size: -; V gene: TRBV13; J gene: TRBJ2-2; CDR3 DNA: TGTGCCAGCAGCCGAATACGGGGCACCGGGGAGCTGTTTTTT; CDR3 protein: CASSRIRGTGELFF
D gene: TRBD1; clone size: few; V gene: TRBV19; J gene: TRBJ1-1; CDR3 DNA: TGTGCCAGTAGTACCGGGACAGGGGGCGACACTGAAGCTTTCTTT; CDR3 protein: CASSTGTGGDTEAFF
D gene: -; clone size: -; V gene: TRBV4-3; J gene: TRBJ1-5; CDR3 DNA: TGCGCCAGCAGCCAAGAAAGGGGTCAGCCCCAGCATTTT; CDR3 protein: CASSQERGQPQHF
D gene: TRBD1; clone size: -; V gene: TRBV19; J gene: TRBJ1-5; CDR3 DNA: TGTGCCAGTAGTATTCAGGGGGCAAGGGATCAGCCCCAGCATTTT; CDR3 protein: CASSIQGARDQPQHF
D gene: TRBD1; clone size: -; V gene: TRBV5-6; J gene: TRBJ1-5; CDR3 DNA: TGTGCCAGCAGCTTAGGACAGGGTCGTTGGCCCCAGCATTTT; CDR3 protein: CASSLGQGRWPQHF
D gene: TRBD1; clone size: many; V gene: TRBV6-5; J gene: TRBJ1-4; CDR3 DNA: TGTGCCAGCAGTTACTCCCTCACGGACAGGGGGGCAAAACTGTTTTTT; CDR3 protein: CASSYSLTDRGAKLFF
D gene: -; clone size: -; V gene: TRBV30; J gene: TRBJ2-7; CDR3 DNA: TGTGCCTGGAGTGTAGTCAGGGAATCCGAGCAGTACTTC; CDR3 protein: CAWSVVRESEQYF
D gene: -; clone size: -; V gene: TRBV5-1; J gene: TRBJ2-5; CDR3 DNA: TGCGCCAGCAGCTTGGAGGGTCTAAGGGGAGAGACCCAGTACTTC; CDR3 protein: CASSLEGLRGETQYF
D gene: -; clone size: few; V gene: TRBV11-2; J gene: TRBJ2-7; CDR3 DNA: TGTGCCAGCAGCTCGTACTACGAGCAGTACTTC; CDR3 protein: CASSSYYEQYF
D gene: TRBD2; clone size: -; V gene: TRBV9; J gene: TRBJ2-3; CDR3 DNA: TGTGCCAGCAGCACAGCGGGGGGGCCTACAGATACGCAGTATTTT; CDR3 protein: CASSTAGGPTDTQYF
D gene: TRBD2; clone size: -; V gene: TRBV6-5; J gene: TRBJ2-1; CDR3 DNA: TGTGCCAGCAGTTCCACTAGCGGGGGGCGATACAATGAGCAGTTCTTC; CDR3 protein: CASSSTSGGRYNEQFF
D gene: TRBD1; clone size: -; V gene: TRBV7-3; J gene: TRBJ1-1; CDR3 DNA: TGTGCCAGCAGCCCCGGGACAGGGGTTCCCTCAAACACTGAAGCTTTCTTT; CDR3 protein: CASSPGTGVPSNTEAFF
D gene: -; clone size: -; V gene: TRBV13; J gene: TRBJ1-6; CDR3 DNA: TGTGCCAGCGGCCCCGACGGGAGCTCCTATAATTCACCCCTCCACTTT; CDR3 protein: CASGPDGSSYNSPLHF
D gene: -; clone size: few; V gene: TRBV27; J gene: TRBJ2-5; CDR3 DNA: TGTGCCAGCAGTGAATCCCACGGTGGGCAGGGTCTGATCGAGACCCAGTACTTC; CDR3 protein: CASSESHGGQGLIETQYF
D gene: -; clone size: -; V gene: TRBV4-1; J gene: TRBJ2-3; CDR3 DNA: TGCGCCAGCAGCCAAGCGGGGGTAGATACGCAGTATTTT; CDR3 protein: CASSQAGVDTQYF
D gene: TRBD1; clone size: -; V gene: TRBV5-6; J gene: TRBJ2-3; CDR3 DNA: TGTGCCAGCAGCTTGGGACAGGGGGCCAGTTATACGCAGTATTTT; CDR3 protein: CASSLGQGASYTQYF
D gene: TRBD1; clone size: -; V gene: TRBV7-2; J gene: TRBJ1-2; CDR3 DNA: TGTGCCAGCAGAGGGACAGGACTTAATGCTAACTATGGCTACACCTTC; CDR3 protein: CASRGTGLNANYGYTF
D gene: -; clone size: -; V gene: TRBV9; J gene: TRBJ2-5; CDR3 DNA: TGTGCCAGCAGCAAGATCGGGGGGCTTCAAAGGGAGACCCAGTACTTC; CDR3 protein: CASSKIGGLQRETQYF
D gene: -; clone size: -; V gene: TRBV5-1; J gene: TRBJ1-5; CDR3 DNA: TGCGCCAGCAGCCCCGGTATAGTGGGCAATCAGCCCCAGCATTTT; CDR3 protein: CASSPGIVGNQPQHF
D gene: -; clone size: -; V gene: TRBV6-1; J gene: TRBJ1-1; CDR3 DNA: TGTGCCAGCAGTGAAGGTAGCAGGGTCGCTGAAGCTTTCTTT; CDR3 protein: CASSEGSRVAEAFF